The following is a T cell receptor beta chain sequence with its context. The sample is drawn from a study of cytomegalovirus exposure and HLA in healthy donors. The length of the CDR3 is 16 residues. Between the trimmed V and J ends, which lost 0 bases and 4 bases, there was a span of 13 bases. CDR1 and CDR2 from the germline V gene are SGHRS and YFSETQ. Primers: 60 Vbeta forward and 13 Jbeta reverse. Profiled with immunoSEQ multiplex PCR; TCRdb holds only in-frame clones, not every one. The repertoire holds 150,000 or so clones, with 79% as singletons. This sequence originates from a man aged 25 to 45 in good health and CMV-seropositive. The rearrangement joins TRBV5-1 to TRBJ2-2; perhaps TRBD2 as D (5 bases). Sequenced input: PBMCs. CDR3 region: CASSLGTLSGTGELFF. Here the CDR3 DNA reads TGCGCCAGCAGCTTGGGGACTCTCTCGGGCACCGGGGAGCTGTTTTTT. The whole variable domain, remainder taken from reference TRBV5-1 and TRBJ2-2, is KAGVTQTPRYLIKTRGQQVTLSCSPISGHRSVSWYQQTPGQGLQFLFEYFSETQRNKGNFPGRFSGRQFSNSRSEMNVSTLELGDSALYLCASSLGTLSGTGELFFGEGSRLTVL.